These 5 T cell receptor beta chains originate from one sample sequenced in a study of T cell clonality in common variable immunodeficiency (dated by TCRdb to about 2015). Their antigens remain unidentified. Overall study outcomes, separate from this receptor: Fewer deletions and N-nucleotide insertions were reportedly observed in CVID TCRbeta sequences, and highly modified clones with 13 or more V deletions were reportedly absent from CVID TCRbeta sequences.

Library preparation was by the immunoSEQ multiplex PCR assay. This is the immuneACCESS table as TCRdb keeps it, with only in-frame sequences that have V and J called. A part of the clones is gone; compared with another copy, unresolved V genes explain less than half, and the rest is unexplained. In this sample the table shows about 33,000 clones, and no singletons are among them. Approximately 6.5% of the sample belongs to the ten largest clones. Sequenced material: peripheral blood mononuclear cells. These receptors originate from a human donor with common variable immunodeficiency.

This clone was seen many times. The sequence runs out 3 residues before the end of the CDR3; the remainder is reconstructed from the germline J gene. The rearrangement links TRBV12-3 or TRBV12-4 to TRBJ1-2; D not resolved. The V end lost 5 bases, the J end lost 4 bases, and 14 bases lay between the germline ends. The CDR3 extends over 14 amino acids. The CDR3 region is CASSPRGTSYGYTF. The CDR3 DNA, read in part, is TGTGCCAGCAGTCCCCGGGGTACCTCCTATGGC.

This clone has more than one count but fewer than ten. The read terminates 3 residues ahead of where the CDR3 ends, so the germline J gene completes it. This chain connects TRBV19 to TRBJ2-7; 7 bases are a match to TRBD1. With 4 bases clipped from V and 2 bases from J, the junction kept 14 bases outside the gene matches. The germline V gene encodes CDR1 LNHDA and CDR2 SQIVND (reference sequence). CDR3 length equals 17 residues. The CDR3 is CASSKSLDRATTYEQYF. CDR3 DNA (partial): TGTGCCAGTAGTAAGAGCTTAGACAGGGCTACTACCTACGAG.

Of note for this clone: The sequenced fragment ends 3 residues before the CDR3 boundary, so the rest is inferred from the germline J gene. This chain connects TRBV7-9 to TRBJ2-1; 7 bases match TRBD2. CDR1 is SEHNR, CDR2 FQNEAQ, per germline (reference sequence). The CDR3 length is 14 residues. The junction had 9 bases not matched to a gene; V was cut back by 5 bases and J by 8 bases. The CDR3 DNA, read in part, is TGTGCCAGCAGCCCCCGAGCGGGGAGCTATGAG. It is translated as CASSPRAGSYE. The full CDR3 protein is CASSPRAGSYEQFF.

A remark on this clone: The sequenced fragment ends 3 residues before the CDR3 boundary, so the rest is inferred from the germline J gene. The rearrangement uses TRBV11-2 and TRBJ2-7; D possibly uses TRBD1 or TRBD2 (5 bases each). Deletions cut 0 bases from V and 0 bases from J, with 9 bases between. There are 15 residues in the CDR3. Germline values: CDR1 SGHAT, CDR2 FQNNGV. Partial CDR3 DNA: TGTGCCAGCAGCTTAGAGAGGGGAAGCTCCTACGAG. It encodes CASSLERGSSYE. The CDR3 in full is CASSLERGSSYEQYF.

Many counts were recorded for this clone. The sequence runs out 3 residues before the end of the CDR3; the remainder is reconstructed from the germline J gene. The chain recombines TRBV29-1 with TRBJ1-1; D gene ambiguous. Germline-derived CDR1 and CDR2 are SQVTM and ANQGSEA. Trimming left V 8 bases short and J 1 base short, with 8 bases between. CDR3 size: 11 residues. The CDR3 here is CSLYKNTEAFF. CDR3 DNA, as far as it was read: TGCAGCTTATACAAGAACACTGAA.